Shown below are 4 T cell receptor beta chains from a single sample sequenced in a study of blood T cell repertoires in COVID-19. Sequencing used immunoSEQ multiplex PCR; TCRdb keeps in-frame clones, though not all of them. This table has just over 300,000 clones, 80% to 90% appearing once. Sequencing was done on a sample of PBMCs or T cells enriched from blood (not recorded which). These TCRs come from a man between 25 and 39 years old who had recovered from COVID-19.

This chain connects TRBV3-1 (or the pseudogene TRBV3-2) to TRBJ1-6, with TRBD1 matching 7 bases. CDR1 and CDR2 (germline): LGHDT, YNNKEL (reference sequence). The J segment lost 6 bases and the V segment lost 0 bases, leaving 2 bases of the junction unmatched. This CDR3 has 15 residues. The CDR3 here is CASSQDWDSNSPLHF. The CDR3 nucleotides read TGTGCCAGCAGCCAAGATTGGGACAGTAATTCACCCCTCCACTTT.

The chain recombines TRBV5-1 with TRBJ2-1; 12 nucleotides align to TRBD2. Germline trimming cut 5 bases from V and 8 bases from J; bases unmatched to any gene: 8. The CDR3 consists of 15 residues. Germline V lookup: CDR1 SGHRS, CDR2 YFSETQ. This CDR3 is CASRDLAGGLDEQFF. The CDR3 DNA reads as TGCGCCAGCAGGGACCTAGCGGGAGGGCTGGATGAGCAGTTCTTC.

The CDR3 coding sequence is TGTGCCAGTAGTATGACTAGCGGGGGGAACGGAGAGACCCAGTACTTC. It specifies CASSMTSGGNGETQYF. The gene calls are TRBV19 and TRBJ2-5; 13 bases align to TRBD2. The CDR3 is made up of 16 amino acids. Germline V gene sequence: CDR1 LNHDA, CDR2 SQIVND (reference sequence). The ends lost 3 bases at V and 4 bases at J; junction bases unmatched: 5.

This clone was seen only once. This chain uses TRBV5-4 with TRBJ2-5; 16 positions agree with TRBD2. The CDR3 loop spans 17 amino acids. V dropped 2 bases and J dropped 4; count of bases not matched to a gene: 5. Germline V gives CDR1 SGHNT, CDR2 YYREEE (reference sequence). In DNA, the CDR3 is TGTGCCAGCAGCTTTGGGACTAGCGGGGGGGCCGGAGAGACCCAGTACTTC. This sequence encodes CASSFGTSGGAGETQYF.